Given below is one TCR beta chain in context. RNA transcripts were the source from which TCR beta CDR3 regions were amplified. RT-PCR in the first round used HTBI primers; a second-round multiplex PCR followed. TCRdb ran MiXCR on the multiplex PCR reads and lists one entry per CDR3 protein. The table records 900,000 to 1,200,000 distinct CDR3 sequences, about 40% of them present only once. These data belong to a study of Graves' ophthalmopathy and Graves' hyperthyroidism. Lactation, pregnancy, uncontrolled infections and other autoimmune diseases were all grounds for excluding patients. Specimen: peripheral blood or thyroid tissue (not recorded which). The TCR comes from an adult man with Graves' hyperthyroidism.

CDR3 sequence (DNA): TGCGCCAGCAGTCCTAGCGGGCACACAGATACGCAGTATTTT. Translated, it gives CASSPSGHTDTQYF. The rearrangement joins TRBV10-2 to TRBJ2-3; 8 nucleotides agree with TRBD2. Germline loops: CDR1 WSHSY, CDR2 SAAADI. After removal of 5 bases from V and 2 bases from J, the junction contained 3 bases not matched to a gene. There are 14 residues in the CDR3.